What follows are 32 T cell receptor beta chains derived from one specimen sequenced in a study of shared clonotypes between healthy human individuals. Some clones are missing from TCRdb's copy, which holds only in-frame ones; the method was immunoSEQ multiplex PCR. The data show some 1 million clones, more than 60% seen once. The source material was memory CD4+ T cells sorted from blood. Subset specified: CD45RA-negative fraction. All receptors derive from a man aged 18 to 29 in good health.

The DNA for the CDR3 is TGTGCCAGCAGCGCAACAGGGGCCATCGGATCACCCCTCCACTTT. Protein: CASSATGAIGSPLHF. The chain carries TRBV9 and TRBJ1-6; TRBD1 aligns across 7 bases. V shed 3 bases and J 10 bases; nucleotides not matched to a gene: 10. Per germline, CDR1 SGDLS and CDR2 YYNGEE. This CDR3 has 15 residues.

J is TRBJ1-3 and V is TRBV11-3, with 8 bases that match TRBD1. The CDR3 is 17 amino acids. Germline CDR1 SGHNT, CDR2 YENEEA. The ends lost 0 bases at V and 2 bases at J; junction bases unmatched: 6. CDR3 DNA sequence: TGTGCCAGCAGCTTAGATCAGGGACAGGCTGCTGGAAACACCATATATTTT. Protein product: CASSLDQGQAAGNTIYF.

This chain uses TRBV28 with TRBJ1-2; 12 bases align to TRBD1. Germline V gene sequence: CDR1 MDHEN, CDR2 SYDVKM. V lost 3 bases and J lost 4; bases outside the gene matches: 6. This CDR3 is built from 16 residues. The CDR3 bases are TGTGCCAGCAGTTTTGGGACAGGGGGCTTTATCTATGGCTACACCTTC. This encodes CASSFGTGGFIYGYTF.

CDR3 in amino acids: CASSLSRGDEQYF. In DNA, the CDR3 is TGTGCCAGCAGCTTATCCCGGGGCGACGAGCAGTACTTC. The rearrangement uses TRBV7-8 and TRBJ2-7; the D call may be TRBD1 or TRBD2 (5 bases each). The CDR3 has 13 amino acids. Trimming cost V 2 bases and J 5 bases, with 10 bases left between them. The germline CDR1 and CDR2 sequences are SGHVS and FQNEAQ.

The chain is built from TRBV6-5 and TRBJ1-3; no firm D call. V was pared by 2 bases and J by 0 bases, with 11 bases between. Germline lookup yields CDR1 MNHEY and CDR2 SVGAGI. The CDR3 runs to 16 residues. The DNA for the CDR3 is TGTGCCAGCAGTTACGGTCAGGCCAGCTCTGGAAACACCATATATTTT. It is translated as CASSYGQASSGNTIYF.

The chain uses TRBV18 and TRBJ2-2; D gene uncertain. Germline lookup yields CDR1 KGHSH and CDR2 LQKENI. V lost 1 base and J 6 bases, leaving 12 bases between the germline ends. There are 15 residues in the CDR3. CDR3 amino acids: CASSPQGTLSGELFF. DNA of the CDR3: TGTGCCAGCTCACCACAGGGAACACTTTCCGGGGAGCTGTTTTTT.

This clone has a handful of counts. V usage is TRBV10-2 and J usage is TRBJ1-6; maybe TRBD1 (6 bases). Per the germline V gene, CDR1 is WSHSY and CDR2 is SAAADI. V was clipped by 6 bases and J by 8 bases, with 14 bases between them. This CDR3 has 14 residues. In nucleotides, the CDR3 is TGCGCCAGCAGAGAATGGGCAGGGGATTCACCCCTCCACTTT. As protein: CASREWAGDSPLHF.

V and J are TRBV11-3 and TRBJ1-1; D may be TRBD1 (6 bases). The CDR3 is 14 amino acids. Trimming removed 5 bases at V and 4 bases at J, with 14 bases between. Germline V lookup: CDR1 SGHNT, CDR2 YENEEA. This CDR3 reads CASSPQGLGTEAFF. CDR3 sequence (DNA): TGTGCCAGCAGCCCGCAGGGGCTGGGCACTGAAGCTTTCTTT.

This chain links TRBV7-2 with TRBJ2-7; TRBD2 matches 7 bases. Losses at the gene ends were 5 bases for V and 2 bases for J; bases not matched to a gene: 9. CDR1 SGHTA and CDR2 FQGNSA come from the germline V gene. The CDR3 runs to 15 residues. DNA of the CDR3: TGTGCCAGCAGCCCTTGGGTAGCGGGTCCCTACGAGCAGTACTTC. Translation gives CASSPWVAGPYEQYF.

This chain uses TRBV18 with TRBJ2-7, with D uncertain. The CDR3 contains 14 residues. Germline values: CDR1 KGHSH, CDR2 LQKENI. V was pared by 2 bases and J by 3 bases, with 11 bases between. Written as DNA, the CDR3 is TGTGCCAGCTCACCATTCTCAGAAAACTACGAGCAGTACTTC. It specifies CASSPFSENYEQYF. Drawing the rest from reference TRBV18 and TRBJ2-7, the complete variable domain is NAGVMQNPRHLVRRRGQEARLRCSPMKGHSHVYWYRQLPEEGLKFMVYLQKENIIDESGMPKERFSAEFPKEGPSILRIQQVVRGDSAAYFCASSPFSENYEQYFGPGTRLTVT.

The CDR3 is CASSSSTGRGTEAFF. The CDR3 DNA follows: TGTGCCAGCAGTTCAAGCACAGGGAGGGGGACTGAAGCTTTCTTT. This rearrangement joins TRBV2 to TRBJ1-1; D possibly corresponds to TRBD1 (6 bases). The CDR3 has 15 residues. V gave up 5 bases and J gave up 5 bases, with 18 bases separating them. Germline CDR1 is SNHLY and CDR2 is FYNNEI.

The genes are TRBV6-5 and TRBJ1-4; a weak D match, TRBD1 (5 bases). The germline CDR1 and CDR2 sequences are MNHEY and SVGAGI. V lost 4 bases to trimming and J lost 9 bases, with 15 bases between them. The CDR3 is made up of 14 amino acids. The DNA for the CDR3 is TGTGCCAGCAGTTCAGGGTTCGTAGGGAAAAAACTGTTTTTT. It is translated as CASSSGFVGKKLFF.

This clone was detected a few times. Germline and junction disagree at one end, which may indicate a read error. CDR3 loop: CASSEARGEAF. CDR3 in DNA: TGTGCCAGCAGTGAAGCTCGGGGAGAGGCCTTC. The chain recombines TRBV2 with TRBJ1-2; no clear D gene. The CDR3 consists of 11 residues. The germline V gene encodes CDR1 SNHLY and CDR2 FYNNEI.

V usage is TRBV2 and J usage is TRBJ1-1; 7 bases are shared with TRBD1. This CDR3 spans 15 amino acids. Germline loops: CDR1 SNHLY, CDR2 FYNNEI. V was clipped by 8 bases and J by 0 bases; unmatched bases: 9. The CDR3 protein is CASGIGQAMNTEAFF. CDR3 nucleotide sequence: TGTGCCAGCGGGATAGGACAGGCCATGAACACTGAAGCTTTCTTT.

The V call is TRBV5-6, the J call TRBJ2-5, with 14 bases aligning to TRBD2. V gave up 4 bases and J gave up 2 bases; unmatched junction bases: 7. Germline V lookup: CDR1 SGHDT, CDR2 YYEEEE. The CDR3 loop spans 17 amino acids. Here the CDR3 reads CASSLGLAGGGQETQYF. The CDR3, as DNA: TGTGCCAGCAGCCTAGGACTAGCGGGGGGAGGGCAAGAGACCCAGTACTTC.

This clone was counted a few times. The rearrangement joins TRBV5-4 to TRBJ2-7; D may be TRBD2 (6 bases). In germline, CDR1 is SGHNT, CDR2 YYREEE (reference sequence). The CDR3 loop spans 13 amino acids. Between the trimmed V and J ends, which lost 7 bases and 2 bases, there was a span of 13 bases. The CDR3: CASGRESTYEQYF. The CDR3 DNA reads TGTGCCAGCGGGCGGGAATCTACCTACGAGCAGTACTTC.

This clone turned up a few times. This sequence joins TRBV10-1 and TRBJ1-1; no clear D. The CDR3 spans 13 residues. Deletions cut 3 bases from V and 6 bases from J, with 11 bases between. Germline-derived CDR1 and CDR2 are WNHNN and SYGVQD (reference sequence). As DNA, the CDR3 is TGCGCCAGCAGTGACCGCGGGAGATCTGAAGCTTTCTTT. Translating gives CASSDRGRSEAFF.

The chain has TRBV27 and TRBJ2-4; 10 nucleotides line up with TRBD2. Germline V gene sequence: CDR1 MNHEY, CDR2 SMNVEV (reference sequence). The ends lost 6 bases at V and 2 bases at J; junction bases unmatched: 7. The CDR3 is made up of 16 amino acids. The DNA for the CDR3 is TGTGCCAGCAGCAAGGGACTAGCGAGGACCAAAAACATTCAGTACTTC. Its protein is CASSKGLARTKNIQYF.

The V and J genes are TRBV6-5 and TRBJ2-7, with 7 bases fitting TRBD1. Trimming took 8 bases from V and 5 from J; bases not matched to a gene: 6. CDR1 is MNHEY, CDR2 SVGAGI, per germline. The CDR3 is made up of 12 amino acids. CDR3 bases: TGTGCCAGCCGACAGGGATTCCACGAGCAGTACTTC. This codes for CASRQGFHEQYF.

The V call is TRBV30, the J call TRBJ2-1, with D perhaps matching TRBD2 (6 bases). CDR1 is GTSNPN, CDR2 SVGIG, per germline (reference sequence). The V end was cut by 3 bases, the J end by 7 bases, with 16 bases between. The CDR3 has 14 residues. The CDR3 DNA sequence: TGTGCCTGGAGCGTCGGGAGTTCAAGAAATGAGCAGTTCTTC. This translates into CAWSVGSSRNEQFF.

V usage is TRBV2 and J usage is TRBJ1-4; D not certain. This CDR3 is built from 12 residues. Germline V gene data show CDR1 as SNHLY and CDR2 as FYNNEI. V was pared by 6 bases and J by 5 bases, with 7 bases between. The CDR3 DNA reads as TGTGCCAGCAGGACGGGGAATGAAAAACTGTTTTTT. Translated: CASRTGNEKLFF. The whole variable domain, remainder taken from reference TRBV2 and TRBJ1-4, is EPEVTQTPSHQVTQMGQEVILRCVPISNHLYFYWYRQILGQKVEFLVSFYNNEISEKSEIFDDQFSVERPDGSNFTLKIRSTKLEDSAMYFCASRTGNEKLFFGSGTQLSVL.

J is TRBJ2-1 and V is TRBV7-6; the D gene is possibly TRBD2 (6 bases). The length of the CDR3 is 14 residues. Germline-derived CDR1 and CDR2 are SGHVS and FNYEAQ. V gave up 5 bases and J gave up 7 bases, with 15 bases separating them. CDR3: CASSQRARGNEQFF. In nucleotides, the CDR3 is TGTGCCAGCAGCCAAAGAGCACGGGGGAATGAGCAGTTCTTC.

In this sample, this clone turned up once. CDR3 sequence (DNA): TGTGCCAGCGGCCTCTATCGTTTTAGCAATCAGCCCCAGCATTTT. This translates into CASGLYRFSNQPQHF. This chain connects TRBV21-1 to TRBJ1-5. TRBV21-1 is deemed a pseudogene. The CDR3 is 15 amino acids.

The chain couples TRBV2 to TRBJ1-1; D not certain. Germline lookup yields CDR1 SNHLY and CDR2 FYNNEI. CDR3 size: 12 residues. The V and J ends lost 10 bases and 1 base respectively, with 10 bases between them. The CDR3 region has the DNA TGTGCCACCGGGGTACCGAACACTGAAGCTTTCTTT. Translating it yields CATGVPNTEAFF.

Here the CDR3 DNA reads TGTGCCAGCAGTTTATCAGGGTCCAGTCGCCAGCCCCAGCATTTT. Translating it yields CASSLSGSSRQPQHF. The genes are TRBV27 and TRBJ1-5; D gene unclear. Trimming stripped 0 bases from V and 7 bases from J, with 13 bases between. Germline V gene lookup returns CDR1 MNHEY and CDR2 SMNVEV (reference sequence). This CDR3 spans 15 amino acids.

This chain joins TRBV4-1 and TRBJ2-1; D might be TRBD2 (6 bases). From germline, CDR1 is MGHRA and CDR2 YSYEKL. The CDR3 consists of 17 residues. V lost 1 base to trimming and J lost 4 bases, with 17 bases between them. CDR3 sequence: CASSQGGTGARYNEQFF. The DNA for the CDR3 is TGCGCCAGCAGCCAAGGGGGAACGGGAGCACGTTACAATGAGCAGTTCTTC.

Worth noting for this clone: Within the sample, other DNA sequences also encode this same CDR3. The chain links TRBV5-1 to TRBJ2-5; D uncertain. Trimming took off 4 bases at V and 2 bases at J, with 6 bases between the two ends. The CDR3 length is 12 residues. Germline assignment: CDR1 SGHRS and CDR2 YFSETQ. The CDR3 DNA is TGCGCCAGCAGCCTATTACAAGAGACCCAGTACTTC. It specifies CASSLLQETQYF.

The chain joins TRBV29-1 to TRBJ2-7, with TRBD1 matching 9 bases. Germline-derived CDR1 and CDR2 are SQVTM and ANQGSEA. CDR3 length: 13 residues. J was trimmed by 5 bases and V by 5 bases; bases with no gene match: 7. CDR3: CSVKGTGRNEQYF. DNA for the CDR3: TGCAGCGTTAAGGGGACAGGGCGGAACGAGCAGTACTTC.

This chain connects TRBV7-2 to TRBJ1-1; D remains unclear. The CDR3 loop spans 15 amino acids. The germline gives CDR1 SGHTA, CDR2 FQGNSA. V was pared by 5 bases and J by 6 bases, with 19 bases between. CDR3 in amino acids: CASSPRTMARAEAFF. As DNA, the CDR3 is TGTGCCAGCAGCCCCCGGACCATGGCGAGGGCTGAAGCTTTCTTT.

This chain connects TRBV7-2 to TRBJ2-3, with D unclear. V dropped 4 bases and J dropped 2 bases, with 10 bases sitting between them. The CDR3 has 14 residues. Germline CDR1 is SGHTA and CDR2 is FQGNSA. Written as DNA, the CDR3 is TGTGCCAGCAGCTCCCCTGGGCTCACAGATACGCAGTATTTT. It codes for CASSSPGLTDTQYF. The whole variable domain, remainder taken from reference TRBV7-2 and TRBJ2-3, is GAGVSQSPSNKVTEKGKDVELRCDPISGHTALYWYRQSLGQGLEFLIYFQGNSAPDKSGLPSDRFSAERTGGSVSTLTIQRTQQEDSAVYLCASSSPGLTDTQYFGPGTRLTVL.

The rearrangement links TRBV6-1 to TRBJ1-2; 7 bases are shared with TRBD1. The CDR3 covers 14 residues. After removal of 5 bases from V and 2 bases from J, the junction contained 5 bases not matched to a gene. Germline V gives CDR1 MNHNS, CDR2 SASEGT. CDR3 region: CASSQGDSNYGYTF. The CDR3 bases are TGTGCCAGCAGTCAAGGGGACAGCAACTATGGCTACACCTTC.

This clone occurred once. This chain connects TRBV6-1 to TRBJ2-5; D is unresolved. Trimming removed 0 bases from V and 2 bases from J, with 7 bases in between. Germline V gene sequence: CDR1 MNHNS, CDR2 SASEGT. CDR3 length: 14 amino acids. The CDR3 coding sequence is TGTGCCAGCAGTGAAGCTACGGAGCAAGAGACCCAGTACTTC. Translated, it gives CASSEATEQETQYF.